The 6 T cell receptor beta chains given below trace back to one sample, sequenced in a study of blood T cell repertoires in COVID-19. Clones were read by immunoSEQ multiplex PCR, and TCRdb kept only the in-frame ones, dropping some. The table has just under 150,000 clones, more than 75% seen once; the top ten hold over 8.5%. What was sequenced was peripheral blood. These receptors were obtained from a woman between 45 and 60 years old with active or convalescent COVID-19.

This rearrangement joins TRBV28 to TRBJ1-5; maybe TRBD1 (5 bases). This CDR3 is built from 15 residues. The germline V gene encodes CDR1 MDHEN and CDR2 SYDVKM. Trimming pared 2 bases from V and 3 bases from J, leaving 11 bases between. The CDR3 reads CASSLKSGYNQPQHF. CDR3 coding DNA: TGTGCCAGCAGTTTAAAGTCAGGGTACAATCAGCCCCAGCATTTT.

The rearrangement uses TRBV12-3 or TRBV12-4 and TRBJ2-5; D not resolved. V lost 6 bases and J lost 5, with 10 bases in between. CDR3 length: 12 amino acids. CDR3 sequence (DNA): TGTGCCAGCAGCCCAACTTACGAGACCCAGTACTTC. This gives the protein CASSPTYETQYF.

On this clone itself: The junction departs from germline at one end; a sequencing error may be responsible. The same CDR3 is also encoded by other DNA sequences in this sample. The chain links TRBV7-8 to TRBJ2-7; D unclear. This CDR3 is built from 13 residues. The germline CDR1 and CDR2 sequences are SGHVS and FQNEAQ. CDR3 sequence: CASSLDSSYEQYF. The CDR3 DNA is TGTGCCAGCAGCTTAGACAGCTCCTATGAGCAGTACTTC.

The chain links TRBV4-2 to TRBJ1-6; TRBD1 matches 7 bases. CDR1 is LGHNA and CDR2 is YNFKEQ in the germline V gene. With V trimmed by 4 bases and J by 7 bases, 10 bases remained unmatched. The CDR3 has 16 amino acids. CDR3 amino acids: CASSPARAQGNSPLHF. Written as DNA, the CDR3 is TGTGCCAGCAGCCCAGCAAGAGCACAGGGGAATTCACCCCTCCACTTT.

In this sample, this clone turned up a few times. The chain uses TRBV19 and TRBJ1-1; D may be TRBD1 (6 bases). The CDR3 sequence is 15 residues long. CDR1 and CDR2 from the germline V gene are LNHDA and SQIVND (reference sequence). V was trimmed by 11 bases and J by 6 bases, leaving 25 bases between them. The CDR3 nucleotides are TGTGCCTCTTGTGCCGCGGCGGGGGGCAGGGCTGAAGCTTTCTTT. Translated: CASCAAAGGRAEAFF.

The V call is TRBV10-2, the J call TRBJ2-2, with a tentative D call TRBD2 (6 bases). Trimming removed 10 bases from V and 4 bases from J, with 16 bases in between. This CDR3 is 14 amino acids long. CDR1 WSHSY and CDR2 SAAADI come from the germline V gene. The CDR3 DNA reads as TGCGCCACCTCTGGAGGGAGTGTCACCGGGGAGCTGTTTTTT. Translating it yields CATSGGSVTGELFF.